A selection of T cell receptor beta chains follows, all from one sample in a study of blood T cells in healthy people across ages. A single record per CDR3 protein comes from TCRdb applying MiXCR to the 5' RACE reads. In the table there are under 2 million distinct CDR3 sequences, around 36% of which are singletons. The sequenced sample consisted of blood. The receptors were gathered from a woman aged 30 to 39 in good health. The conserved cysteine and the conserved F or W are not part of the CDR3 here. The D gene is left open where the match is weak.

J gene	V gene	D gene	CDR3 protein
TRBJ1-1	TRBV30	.	AWIALNTEAF
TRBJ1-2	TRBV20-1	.	SARDTGGRGYGYT
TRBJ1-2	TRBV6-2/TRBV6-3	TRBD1	ASSYYVQGAGYT
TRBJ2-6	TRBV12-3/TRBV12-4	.	ASSLIGDIANVLT
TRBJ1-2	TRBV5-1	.	TSTRGGEGNYGYT
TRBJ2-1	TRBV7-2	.	ASSQTGTQLVLNEQF
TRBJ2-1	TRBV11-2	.	ASSYDKYNEQF
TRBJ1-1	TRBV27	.	ASSIAGGVNTEAF
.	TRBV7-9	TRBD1	ASSLKRTGGEQETQY
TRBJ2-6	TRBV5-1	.	ASSLAPRGFSGANVLT
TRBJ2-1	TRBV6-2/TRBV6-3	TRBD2	ASSYRTSGLNEQF
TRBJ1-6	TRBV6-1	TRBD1	ASRPRTGESPLH
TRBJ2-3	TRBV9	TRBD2	ASSVSGAGVTDTQY
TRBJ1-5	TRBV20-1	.	SARERGGRNQPQH
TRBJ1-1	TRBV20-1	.	SVRRGITEAF
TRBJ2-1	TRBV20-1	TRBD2	SARTSGGPGDSYNEQF
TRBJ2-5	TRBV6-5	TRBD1	ASSDRGSIQETQY
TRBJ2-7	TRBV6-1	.	ASSEFRSRTIGDYEQY
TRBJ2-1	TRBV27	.	ASSRGSHEQF
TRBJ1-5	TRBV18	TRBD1	ASSSRDSSDQPQH
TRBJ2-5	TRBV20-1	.	SARGGDTQETQY
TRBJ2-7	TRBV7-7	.	ASSHKFGHEQY
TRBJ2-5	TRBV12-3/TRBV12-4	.	GSSSRRGEETQY
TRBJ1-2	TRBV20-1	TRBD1	SARQGADYGYT
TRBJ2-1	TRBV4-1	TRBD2	ASSQVWSGGETYEQF
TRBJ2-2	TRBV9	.	ASSVATAFTGELF
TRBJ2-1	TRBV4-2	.	ASSQDRLANEQF
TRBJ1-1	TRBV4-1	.	ASSQDYGTREAF
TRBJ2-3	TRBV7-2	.	ASSLGGGLGVTDTQY
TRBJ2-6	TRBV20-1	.	SARGLVSGANVLT
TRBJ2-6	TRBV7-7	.	ASSSRAPDRGANVLT
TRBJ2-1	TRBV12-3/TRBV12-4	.	ASSLGRVVEQF
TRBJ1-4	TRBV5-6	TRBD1	ASSPRTGALNEKLF
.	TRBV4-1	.	ASSPQPLWQQGGEQY
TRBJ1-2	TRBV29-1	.	SVFRDKARGYT
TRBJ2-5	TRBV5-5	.	ASSLGVLSAGAGETQY
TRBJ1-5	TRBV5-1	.	ASSLGRGTQPQH
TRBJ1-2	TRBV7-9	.	ASSNTRSTGSRGYT
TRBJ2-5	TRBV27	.	ASSRNGGPQETQY
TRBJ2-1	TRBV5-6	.	ASSLWGRDSGNEQF
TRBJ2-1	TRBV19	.	ASSNPGASYNEQF
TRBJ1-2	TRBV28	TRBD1	ASSLAVDREFYYGYT
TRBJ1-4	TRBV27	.	ASSPTTTNEKLF
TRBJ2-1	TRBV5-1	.	ASSGGGRDDEQF
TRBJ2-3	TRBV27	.	ASSLLYTDTQY
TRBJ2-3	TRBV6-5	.	ASSYSLLDTQY
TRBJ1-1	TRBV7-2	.	ASSSTGRVDLGAF
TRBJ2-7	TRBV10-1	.	ASSPGARGTYEQY
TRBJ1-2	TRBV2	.	ASSLGTTSNYGYT
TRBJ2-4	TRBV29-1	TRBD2	SVEDPAGMDIQY
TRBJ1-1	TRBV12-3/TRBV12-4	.	ASLLLEDTEAF
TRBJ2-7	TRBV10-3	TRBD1	AISEGTGASYEQY